This is a list of T cell receptor beta chains from one sample in a study of Ad26.COV2.S vaccination and SARS-CoV-2 variants. Libraries were prepared by immunoSEQ multiplex PCR; TCRdb keeps only in-frame clonotypes and omits some of them. Of roughly 680,000 clones listed, 70% to 90% are singletons. Sequences were derived from peripheral blood, sampled in a trial of Ad26.COV2.S vaccine versus placebo. These receptors were taken from a person between 18 and 60 years old who received the Ad26.COV2.S COVID-19 vaccine or a placebo. CDR3s include the opening cysteine and the closing phenylalanine or tryptophan. Each record gives: D gene, J gene, V gene, clone size, CDR3 protein, CDR3 DNA. A D gene is named only where the DNA matches it firmly. Clone sizes are given selectively: once, few, many, or a class where the clone is expanded.

D: -
J: TRBJ2-5
V: TRBV6-5
size: -
CDR3: CASSWTDRETQYF
DNA: TGTGCCAGCAGTTGGACCGATAGGGAGACCCAGTACTTC

D: TRBD1
J: TRBJ1-4
V: TRBV30
size: -
CDR3: CAWSPGGEKLFF
DNA: TGTGCCTGGAGTCCAGGGGGCGAAAAACTGTTTTTT

D: TRBD1
J: TRBJ2-1
V: TRBV7-9
size: -
CDR3: CASSLRRGTGGNEQFF
DNA: TGTGCCAGCAGCTTACGGAGAGGGACAGGGGGGAATGAGCAGTTCTTC

D: -
J: TRBJ2-1
V: TRBV6-5
size: -
CDR3: CASSYKLDSHNEQFF
DNA: TGTGCCAGCAGTTACAAACTAGATTCCCACAATGAGCAGTTCTTC

D: -
J: TRBJ1-2
V: TRBV5-1
size: -
CDR3: CASSLRQDNYGYTF
DNA: TGCGCCAGCAGCTTAAGACAGGATAACTATGGCTACACCTTC

D: -
J: TRBJ1-5
V: TRBV6-5
size: -
CDR3: CASSTRGHQPQHF
DNA: TGTGCCAGCTCTACCCGAGGTCATCAGCCCCAGCATTTT

D: TRBD1
J: TRBJ2-3
V: TRBV6-2/TRBV6-3
size: -
CDR3: CASSYNGQGHADTQYF
DNA: TGTGCCAGCAGTTACAATGGACAGGGTCACGCAGATACGCAGTATTTT

D: -
J: TRBJ1-1
V: TRBV29-1
size: few
CDR3: CSVGNTEAFF
DNA: TGCAGCGTTGGGAACACTGAAGCTTTCTTT

D: TRBD1
J: TRBJ1-1
V: TRBV19
size: -
CDR3: CASSPFGQGAGEAFF
DNA: TGTGCCAGTAGCCCCTTTGGACAGGGGGCGGGAGAGGCTTTCTTT

D: -
J: TRBJ1-3
V: TRBV6-5
size: -
CDR3: CAAAPVTTATIYF
DNA: TGTGCCGCGGCCCCAGTCACCACGGCGACCATATATTTT

D: TRBD2
J: TRBJ2-1
V: TRBV3-1/TRBV3-2
size: -
CDR3: CASSPDASGRRGNEQFF
DNA: TGTGCCAGCAGCCCCGACGCGAGCGGGAGAAGGGGCAATGAGCAGTTCTTC

D: TRBD1
J: TRBJ1-1
V: TRBV7-3
size: -
CDR3: CASSLDSGGSAFF
DNA: TGTGCCAGCAGCTTAGACTCAGGGGGCTCGGCTTTCTTT

D: -
J: TRBJ1-5
V: TRBV7-2
size: -
CDR3: CASSLNNQPQHF
DNA: TGTGCCAGCAGCTTAAACAATCAGCCCCAGCATTTT

D: -
J: TRBJ2-1
V: TRBV19
size: -
CDR3: CASSFGYNEQFF
DNA: TGTGCCAGTAGTTTCGGCTACAATGAGCAGTTCTTC

D: TRBD2
J: TRBJ2-7
V: TRBV6-2/TRBV6-3
size: few
CDR3: CASSYSSSGINEQYF
DNA: TGTGCCAGCAGTTACTCCTCTAGCGGGATAAACGAGCAGTACTTC

D: TRBD2
J: TRBJ2-3
V: TRBV3-1/TRBV3-2
size: -
CDR3: CASSQVAGTSGDTQYF
DNA: TGTGCCAGCAGCCAAGTCGCCGGGACTAGCGGAGATACGCAGTATTTT

D: TRBD2
J: TRBJ2-7
V: TRBV2
size: -
CDR3: CASMALGGSYEQYF
DNA: TGTGCCAGCATGGCTTTGGGGGGGTCCTACGAGCAGTACTTC

D: TRBD2
J: TRBJ2-4
V: TRBV9
size: -
CDR3: CASSSSGGIFNIQYF
DNA: TGTGCCAGCAGCTCAAGCGGGGGGATCTTTAACATTCAGTACTTC

D: TRBD1
J: TRBJ1-4
V: TRBV4-2
size: -
CDR3: CASSLPPDRPENEKLFF
DNA: TGTGCCAGCAGCCTCCCACCGGACAGGCCGGAAAATGAAAAACTGTTTTTT

D: -
J: TRBJ1-1
V: TRBV18
size: -
CDR3: CASSPIRGGTEAFF
DNA: TGTGCCAGCTCACCGATCAGGGGTGGCACTGAAGCTTTCTTT